The rows below give T cell receptor beta chains drawn from one sample of a study of cytomegalovirus exposure and HLA in healthy donors. TCRdb's table, derived via immunoSEQ multiplex PCR, lists solely in-frame clones and lacks some. The sample consists of about 160,000 clones, roughly 85% of them appearing once. The sample comprised PBMCs. The source of these receptors is a male donor in good health and CMV-seronegative. CDR3s include the opening cysteine and the closing phenylalanine or tryptophan. The D gene is left open where the match is weak. Clone size is stated in some rows and not others, as once, few, many or a class when expanded.

clone_size	v_call	j_call	d_call	cdr3_aa	cdr3_nt
.	TRBV5-5	TRBJ2-2	TRBD2	CASSPGLAGGGELFF	TGTGCCAGCAGCCCAGGACTAGCGGGAGGTGGGGAGCTGTTTTTT
.	TRBV5-4	TRBJ1-2	.	CASSLGPGDYGYTF	TGTGCCAGCAGCTTGGGGCCAGGGGACTATGGCTACACCTTC
.	TRBV4-1	TRBJ1-2	.	CASSQDREEFYGYTF	TGCGCCAGCAGCCAAGACAGGGAGGAATTCTATGGCTACACCTTC
.	TRBV15	TRBJ2-4	TRBD1	CATSSARDRVILAKNIQYF	TGTGCCACCAGCAGCGCTAGGGACAGGGTTATTTTGGCCAAAAACATTCAGTACTTC
.	TRBV7-9	TRBJ2-7	.	CASSLEGGGQYF	TGTGCCAGCAGCTTAGAGGGTGGAGGGCAGTACTTC
.	TRBV6-4	TRBJ1-1	.	CASRGEAGTEAFF	TGTGCCAGCAGGGGGGAGGCCGGCACTGAAGCTTTCTTT
once	TRBV2	TRBJ1-6	.	CASSEALLGRGHSPLHF	TGTGCCAGCAGTGAAGCGCTTCTCGGCAGGGGACATTCACCCCTCCACTTT
.	TRBV7-3	TRBJ2-2	TRBD1	CASSLGTGNTGELFF	TGTGCCAGCAGCTTGGGGACAGGGAACACCGGGGAGCTGTTTTTT
.	TRBV2	TRBJ2-7	TRBD1	CASSHRGATHEQYF	TGTGCCAGCAGCCACAGGGGGGCCACCCACGAGCAGTACTTC
.	TRBV5-1	TRBJ1-1	.	CASSFLGQWSDTEAFF	TGCGCCAGCAGCTTCTTAGGACAGTGGTCGGATACTGAAGCTTTCTTT
.	TRBV5-1	TRBJ2-7	TRBD1	CASSWAPGQGGYEQYF	TGCGCCAGCAGCTGGGCACCGGGACAGGGGGGCTACGAGCAGTACTTC
.	TRBV19	TRBJ2-7	.	CARQPRGLTYEQYF	TGTGCCAGACAACCCAGAGGGTTAACCTACGAGCAGTACTTC
.	TRBV6-6	TRBJ2-2	TRBD1	CASSKTGVPGELFF	TGTGCCAGCAGTAAGACAGGGGTCCCCGGGGAGCTGTTTTTT
.	TRBV19	TRBJ2-2	TRBD1	CASSIVAQGADTGELFF	TGTGCCAGTAGTATAGTGGCGCAGGGGGCTGACACCGGGGAGCTGTTTTTT
few	TRBV6-5	TRBJ2-1	TRBD2	CASSYSSRGGLALEFF	TGTGCCAGCAGTTACAGTAGTAGGGGGGGACTAGCCCTCGAGTTCTTC
.	TRBV7-9	TRBJ1-2	.	CSSSPDMGGAGDYGYTF	TGTTCCAGCAGCCCCGACATGGGGGGGGCGGGGGACTATGGCTACACCTTC
.	TRBV6-5	TRBJ1-2	.	CASHIGGANYGYTF	TGTGCCAGCCATATAGGCGGGGCCAACTATGGCTACACCTTC
.	TRBV25-1	TRBJ2-5	TRBD1	CASSEYRGTGISETQYF	TGTGCCAGCAGTGAATATCGCGGGACAGGGATATCGGAGACCCAGTACTTC
.	TRBV2	TRBJ2-1	TRBD2	CASTGGALYNEQFF	TGTGCCAGCACCGGGGGGGCCCTCTACAATGAGCAGTTCTTC
.	TRBV7-2	TRBJ1-2	.	CASSPPVGLSYGYTF	TGTGCCAGCAGCCCCCCCGTCGGTTTAAGCTATGGCTACACCTTC
.	TRBV9	TRBJ2-2	TRBD1	CASSTRTGTNTGELFF	TGTGCCAGCAGCACCCGGACAGGGACTAACACCGGGGAGCTGTTTTTT
.	TRBV7-2	TRBJ1-3	.	CASSSTQGNTIYF	TGTGCCAGCAGCTCGACTCAGGGAAACACCATATATTTT
.	TRBV15	TRBJ2-2	.	CATSRGGVAGELFF	TGTGCCACCAGCAGAGGCGGGGTAGCCGGGGAGCTGTTTTTT
.	TRBV7-9	TRBJ2-7	TRBD2	CSSSLRAAGGPKGYEQYF	TGTTCCAGCAGCTTAAGGGCGGCGGGAGGGCCGAAGGGCTACGAGCAGTACTTC
.	TRBV30	TRBJ2-5	.	CAWSVESAKTQYF	TGTGCCTGGAGTGTAGAGAGCGCCAAGACCCAGTACTTC
.	TRBV27	TRBJ2-1	TRBD2	CASSLSPWGTSREEQFF	TGTGCCAGCAGTTTAAGCCCTTGGGGGACTAGCCGTGAAGAGCAGTTCTTC
.	TRBV4-1	TRBJ2-7	TRBD2	CASSRSSGSVYEQYF	TGCGCCAGCAGCCGATCGAGCGGGAGTGTTTACGAGCAGTACTTC
.	TRBV27	TRBJ2-3	.	CASSNRGLSTDTQYF	TGTGCCAGCAGCAACCGGGGACTGAGCACAGATACGCAGTATTTT